Listed below are T cell receptor beta chains from one sample, sequenced in a study of cytomegalovirus exposure and HLA in healthy donors. The assay was immunoSEQ multiplex PCR, and TCRdb's table has in-frame clones only and misses some. Here the sample spans more than 100,000 clones, around nine tenths being singletons. Sequencing input: PBMCs. Receptors were obtained from a woman in her twenties or thirties in good health and CMV-seronegative. Both conserved end residues are part of each CDR3. A D gene is named only where the DNA matches it firmly. Only part of the rows carry a size: once, few, many, or a class if the clone is expanded.

>-|TRBJ2-7|TRBV4-1|TRBD2
CASSQDRLGGSYEQYF
TGCGCCAGCAGCCAAGATAGGTTGGGGGGGAGCTACGAGCAGTACTTC
>-|TRBJ2-3|TRBV4-3|TRBD2
CASSQVAGGSTDTQYF
TGCGCCAGCAGCCAGGTAGCGGGAGGGAGCACAGATACGCAGTATTTT
>-|TRBJ2-2|TRBV27|-
CASSHNTGELFF
TGTGCCAGCAGTCATAACACCGGGGAGCTGTTTTTT
>-|TRBJ2-1|TRBV7-2|-
CASSIQTGDEQFF
TGTGCCAGCAGCATCCAAACCGGGGATGAGCAGTTCTTC
>-|TRBJ1-1|TRBV28|-
CASSLFGETTEAFF
TGTGCCAGCAGTTTATTTGGGGAGACCACTGAAGCTTTCTTT
>-|TRBJ2-5|TRBV6-1|-
CASSEAGGAWQETQYF
TGTGCCAGCAGTGAAGCGGGGGGGGCGTGGCAAGAGACCCAGTACTTC
>-|TRBJ2-7|TRBV11-2|TRBD1
CASSLDTDRYSYEQYF
TGTGCCAGCAGCTTAGACACGGACAGGTACTCCTACGAGCAGTACTTC
>-|TRBJ1-2|TRBV5-8|-
CASSLVRGYTF
TGTGCCAGCAGCTTGGTTCGGGGCTACACCTTC
>-|TRBJ2-7|TRBV6-6|-
CASSQDIYEQYF
TGTGCCAGCAGTCAGGACATCTACGAGCAGTACTTC
>-|TRBJ1-1|TRBV14|TRBD1
CASKGTGGFDTEAFF
TGTGCCAGCAAGGGGACAGGGGGTTTTGACACTGAAGCTTTCTTT
>-|TRBJ2-5|TRBV4-2|TRBD2
CASSQEAGTSVETQYF
TGTGCCAGCAGCCAGGAAGCCGGGACTAGTGTGGAGACCCAGTACTTC
>-|TRBJ2-2|TRBV25-1|-
CASSYRGTGELFF
TGTGCCAGCAGTTACCGAGGGACCGGGGAGCTGTTTTTT
>once|TRBJ2-3|TRBV6-1|TRBD1
CASSAIRGPSTDTQYF
TGTGCCAGCAGTGCCATCAGGGGGCCTAGCACAGATACGCAGTATTTT
>-|TRBJ2-7|TRBV7-2|TRBD2
CASSSSSGDYEQYF
TGTGCCAGCAGCAGCTCTAGCGGGGACTACGAGCAGTACTTC
>-|TRBJ2-6|TRBV21-1|-
CASSKESDGASGANVLTF
TGTGCCAGCAGCAAAGAGAGCGACGGAGCCTCTGGGGCCAACGTCCTGACTTTC
>-|TRBJ2-3|TRBV30|-
CAWSLASFARTDTQYF
TGTGCCTGGAGTCTAGCGTCTTTCGCGCGCACAGATACGCAGTATTTT
>-|TRBJ1-3|TRBV18|-
CASSQTTDLSGNTIYF
TGTGCCAGCTCACAGACGACAGACCTCTCTGGAAACACCATATATTTT
>-|TRBJ2-2|TRBV7-2|TRBD2
CASKLAGGTGELFF
TGTGCCAGCAAACTAGCGGGGGGTACCGGGGAGCTGTTTTTT
>-|TRBJ2-7|TRBV9|-
CASSPGPYTFAYEQYF
TGTGCCAGCAGCCCAGGGCCATATACCTTCGCCTACGAGCAGTACTTC
>-|TRBJ1-5|TRBV28|-
CASSGQLLSNQPQHF
TGTGCCAGCAGCGGACAGTTACTTAGCAATCAGCCCCAGCATTTT
>-|TRBJ2-7|TRBV29-1|TRBD2
CSVELGTSGNYEQYF
TGCAGCGTTGAACTAGGGACTAGCGGGAACTACGAGCAGTACTTC
>-|TRBJ2-5|TRBV7-3|-
CASSLGPQETQYF
TGTGCCAGCAGCTTAGGGCCCCAAGAGACCCAGTACTTC
>-|TRBJ1-2|TRBV7-6|TRBD1
CASSQGTGYGYTF
TGTGCCAGCAGCCAAGGGACAGGGTATGGCTACACCTTC
>few|TRBJ1-1|TRBV7-3|-
CASSLGHMNTEAFF
TGTGCCAGCAGCTTGGGACATATGAACACTGAAGCTTTCTTT
>-|TRBJ1-5|TRBV28|-
CASSFGLEDSSDNQPQHF
TGTGCCAGCAGTTTCGGCCTCGAAGACAGTTCCGATAATCAGCCCCAGCATTTT
>-|TRBJ1-1|TRBV2|-
CASRRNTEAFF
TGTGCCAGCAGGAGGAACACTGAAGCTTTCTTT
>-|TRBJ2-3|TRBV5-1|TRBD2
CASSIPSGYTDTQYF
TGCGCCAGCAGCATACCTAGCGGGTACACAGATACGCAGTATTTT
>-|TRBJ2-7|TRBV28|TRBD1
CASSLRDSPYEQYF
TGTGCCAGCAGCCTTCGGGACAGTCCCTACGAGCAGTACTTC
>-|TRBJ2-2|TRBV9|TRBD2
CASSPRLAGNTGELFF
TGTGCCAGCAGCCCTCGACTAGCGGGAAACACCGGGGAGCTGTTTTTT
>-|TRBJ2-7|TRBV7-2|TRBD1
CASSLGTGIYEQYF
TGTGCCAGCAGCTTAGGGACAGGGATCTACGAGCAGTACTTC
>-|TRBJ1-1|TRBV7-2|-
CASNLNGGRWNTEAFF
TGTGCCAGTAACCTAAATGGCGGAAGATGGAACACTGAAGCTTTCTTT
>once|TRBJ1-2|TRBV28|-
CASSLWGDRNYGYTF
TGTGCCAGCAGTCTGTGGGGAGACAGGAACTATGGCTACACCTTC
>-|TRBJ1-4|TRBV27|-
CASSQAGWGNEKLFF
TGTGCCAGCAGTCAGGCAGGGTGGGGTAATGAAAAACTGTTTTTT
>-|TRBJ2-5|TRBV7-2|TRBD2
CASNLAGGETQYF
TGTGCCAGCAATCTTGCGGGAGGCGAGACCCAGTACTTC
>-|TRBJ1-2|TRBV5-1|-
CASSLAGGNYGYTF
TGCGCCAGCAGCTTGGCCGGGGGGAACTATGGCTACACCTTC
>-|TRBJ2-2|TRBV29-1|-
CSVASSRGRLYTGELFF
TGCAGCGTTGCATCCTCCAGGGGAAGGTTGTATACCGGGGAGCTGTTTTTT
>-|TRBJ2-7|TRBV6-6|TRBD2
CASRQREVHEQYF
TGTGCCAGCAGACAGCGGGAGGTCCACGAGCAGTACTTC
>-|TRBJ2-1|TRBV4-3|-
CASSQDLRSRVPNEQFF
TGCGCCAGCAGCCAAGATCTACGGAGTCGAGTGCCGAATGAGCAGTTCTTC
>-|TRBJ2-5|TRBV5-1|-
CASSLQAGVTKETQYF
TGCGCCAGCAGCTTGCAGGCAGGGGTAACCAAAGAGACCCAGTACTTC
>-|TRBJ1-5|TRBV28|-
CASKDSPYSNQPQHF
TGTGCCAGCAAGGACAGCCCATATAGCAATCAGCCCCAGCATTTT
>-|TRBJ1-5|TRBV28|-
CASSLRDTALNQPQHF
TGTGCCAGCAGTTTACGGGACACGGCCCTCAATCAGCCCCAGCATTTT
>-|TRBJ1-2|TRBV6-1|-
CASTHPEGYGYTF
TGTGCCAGCACCCACCCGGAGGGCTATGGCTACACCTTC
>-|TRBJ2-7|TRBV28|-
CASSSPPRGVEQYF
TGTGCCAGCAGTTCCCCCCCCAGGGGAGTCGAGCAGTACTTC
>-|TRBJ2-5|TRBV6-6|-
CASSRGHGETQYF
TGTGCCAGCAGCCGAGGACACGGCGAGACCCAGTACTTC
>-|TRBJ2-1|TRBV28|TRBD2
CASSPSQAGGHNEQFF
TGTGCCAGCAGTCCCAGCCAAGCGGGGGGGCACAATGAGCAGTTCTTC
>-|TRBJ2-5|TRBV27|TRBD2
CASRAGGLGKETQYF
TGTGCCAGCAGGGCGGGGGGCTTGGGAAAAGAGACCCAGTACTTC
>-|TRBJ2-1|TRBV30|TRBD1
CAFGQGRNNEQFF
TGTGCATTCGGACAGGGCAGGAACAATGAGCAGTTCTTC
>-|TRBJ2-7|TRBV15|-
CATSREVGEQYF
TGTGCCACCAGCAGGGAGGTTGGCGAGCAGTACTTC
>-|TRBJ2-7|TRBV5-1|TRBD2
CASSLGLAGVEQYF
TGCGCCAGCAGCTTGGGACTAGCGGGAGTAGAGCAGTACTTC
>once|TRBJ2-7|TRBV10-1|TRBD1
CASSGSGDSYSYEQYF
TGCGCCAGCAGTGGATCCGGGGACAGTTACTCCTACGAGCAGTACTTC
>-|TRBJ2-5|TRBV25-1|-
CASSEGQFRETQYF
TGTGCCAGCAGTGAAGGGCAGTTTCGGGAGACCCAGTACTTC
>-|TRBJ2-1|TRBV19|-
CASARVAYNEQFF
TGTGCCAGTGCCAGGGTTGCCTACAATGAGCAGTTCTTC
>-|TRBJ2-7|TRBV2|-
CASSAGQSWNEQYF
TGTGCCAGCAGCGCTGGACAGTCTTGGAACGAGCAGTACTTC